Following are 31 T cell receptor beta chains from one sample sequenced in a study of technical replicates of blood from a handful of donors. Method: immunoSEQ multiplex PCR; TCRdb's copy keeps in-frame clones and lacks some. The sample consists of about 78,000 clones, 85% to 95% of them appearing once. The sequencing sample was made of T cells isolated from PBMCs. The receptors here all came from a human donor in good health.

The chain couples TRBV6-5 to TRBJ1-1; 8 bases map to TRBD1. CDR3 size: 12 residues. From germline, CDR1 is MNHEY and CDR2 SVGAGI. V lost 2 bases, J lost 13 bases, and 6 bases stayed unmatched. The CDR3 region is CASSYLGQGFFF. In DNA form, the CDR3 reads TGTGCCAGCAGTTACCTAGGACAGGGATTTTTCTTT.

The table lists this clone with a count of one. The chain joins TRBV9 to TRBJ1-1, with TRBD1 as a possible D gene (5 bases). Germline assignment: CDR1 SGDLS and CDR2 YYNGEE. This CDR3 is 13 amino acids long. The V and J ends lost 1 base and 13 bases respectively, with 17 bases between them. CDR3 nucleotide sequence: TGTGCCAGCAGCGTAAATCAGGGCTTCAAGGTTTTCTTT. Translated, it gives CASSVNQGFKVFF.

The chain employs TRBV9 and TRBJ2-1; 8 bases align to TRBD2. V gave up 2 bases and J gave up 8 bases; unmatched junction bases: 12. CDR1 and CDR2 from the germline V gene are SGDLS and YYNGEE. This CDR3 region has 16 residues. CDR3 nucleotide sequence: TGTGCCAGCAGCGTCTCACGAAGCGGGGGTTTAGATGAGCAGTTCTTC. This encodes CASSVSRSGGLDEQFF.

The chain couples TRBV11-3 to TRBJ2-2; 7 bases map to TRBD1. The CDR3 sequence is 14 residues long. V gave up 0 bases and J gave up 7 bases; unmatched junction bases: 2. The germline V gene encodes CDR1 SGHNT and CDR2 YENEEA. The CDR3 loop is CASSLEGGLGELFF. Here the CDR3 DNA reads TGTGCCAGCAGCTTAGAAGGGGGCCTCGGGGAGCTGTTTTTT. The full variable domain, rest sourced from reference TRBV11-3 and TRBJ2-2, is EAGVVQSPRYKIIEKKQPVAFWCNPISGHNTLYWYLQNLGQGPELLIRYENEEAVDDSQLPKDRFSAERLKGVDSTLKIQPAELGDSAVYLCASSLEGGLGELFFGEGSRLTVL.

This rearrangement joins TRBV21-1 to TRBJ2-1; TRBD2 was called by the table and not checked on the DNA. TRBV21-1 is a documented pseudogene. The length of the CDR3 is 15 residues. The chain's CDR3 is CASSKDWSSYNEQFF. The CDR3 region has the DNA TGTGCCAGCAGCAAAGATTGGAGCTCCTACAATGAGCAGTTCTTC.

This clone has only one observation. The V gene is TRBV2, the J gene TRBJ2-1, with 7 bases that match TRBD2. Germline V lookup: CDR1 SNHLY, CDR2 FYNNEI. The CDR3 extends over 15 amino acids. The V segment lost 0 bases and the J segment 1 base; nucleotides outside the gene matches: 0. The CDR3, as DNA: TGTGCCAGCAGTGAAGCGCGGGAGTCCTACAATGAGCAGTTCTTC. Translating gives CASSEARESYNEQFF.

This clone was picked up one time. The V and J genes are TRBV6-6 and TRBJ1-1, with 8 nucleotides matching TRBD1. Germline CDR1 MNHNY, CDR2 SVGAGI (reference sequence). With 6 bases clipped from V and 3 bases from J, the junction kept 6 bases outside the gene matches. This CDR3 has 14 amino acids. The DNA for the CDR3 is TGTGCCAGCAGCGAAGGACAGGGCTACACTGAAGCTTTCTTT. Translating gives CASSEGQGYTEAFF.

The rearrangement links TRBV11-3 to TRBJ2-7; TRBD2 aligns across 11 bases. The CDR3 sequence is 15 residues long. The V segment lost 2 bases and the J segment 0 bases; nucleotides outside the gene matches: 0. CDR1 and CDR2 from the germline V gene are SGHNT and YENEEA. CDR3 amino acids: CASSLTSGSSYEQYF. In DNA form, the CDR3 reads TGTGCCAGCAGCTTAACTAGCGGGAGCTCCTACGAGCAGTACTTC.

V is TRBV7-3 and J is TRBJ2-3, with D perhaps matching TRBD2 (6 bases). The CDR3 contains 15 residues. V gave up 5 bases and J gave up 0 bases, with 12 bases separating them. The germline CDR1 and CDR2 sequences are SGHTA and FQGTGA. The CDR3 coding sequence is TGTGCCAGCAGCCTAGGACTAACTAGCACAGATACGCAGTATTTT. Translated: CASSLGLTSTDTQYF. The entire variable domain, with the rest obtained from reference TRBV7-3 and TRBJ2-3, is as follows: GAGVSQTPSNKVTEKGKYVELRCDPISGHTALYWYRQSLGQGPEFLIYFQGTGAADDSGLPNDRFFAVRPEGSVSTLKIQRTERGDSAVYLCASSLGLTSTDTQYFGPGTRLTVL.

This rearrangement joins TRBV28 to TRBJ2-3; 11 bases line up with TRBD2. Per the germline V gene, CDR1 is MDHEN and CDR2 is SYDVKM. V lost 4 bases to trimming and J lost 1 base; unmatched junction nucleotides: 10. The CDR3 runs to 18 residues. The DNA for the CDR3 is TGTGCCAGCAGTTATAGCGGGAGGGCCATCTATGGCACAGATACGCAGTATTTT. This gives the protein CASSYSGRAIYGTDTQYF.

The chain links TRBV9 to TRBJ2-1; D is perhaps TRBD2 (5 bases). V was shortened by 0 bases and J by 1 base, with 8 bases between the two germline ends. This CDR3 region has 15 residues. Germline values: CDR1 SGDLS, CDR2 YYNGEE. DNA of the CDR3: TGTGCCAGCAGCGTAGAGGGCGGGTCCTACAATGAGCAGTTCTTC. This codes for CASSVEGGSYNEQFF. Full variable domain (outside the CDR3, taken from reference TRBV9 and TRBJ2-1): DSGVTQTPKHLITATGQRVTLRCSPRSGDLSVYWYQQSLDQGLQFLIQYYNGEERAKGNILERFSAQQFPDLHSELNLSSLELGDSALYFCASSVEGGSYNEQFFGPGTRLTVL.

About this clone itself: Since no conserved phenylalanine or tryptophan closes the CDR3, a read error is the likely cause. The DNA is omitted, as the CDR3 cannot be located on it reliably, and the CDR3 follows TCRdb's listing. The chain recombines TRBV7-9 with TRBJ2-3; TRBD2 reflects the table's D call only, with no check against the DNA. Including both end residues, the CDR3 is 9 amino acids long. Germline V CDR1 and CDR2: SEHNR, FQNEAQ (reference sequence). This CDR3 reads CASSLELPL.

The rearrangement joins TRBV5-5 to TRBJ1-4; 7 positions agree with TRBD1. From germline, CDR1 is SGHKS and CDR2 YYEKEE (reference sequence). There are 14 residues in the CDR3. J lost 8 bases, V lost 2 bases, and 6 bases had no gene match. CDR3 DNA sequence: TGTGCCAGCAGCTTTGGGGGACAGACAGAAAAACTGTTTTTT. Translating gives CASSFGGQTEKLFF.

The V call is TRBV7-2, the J call TRBJ2-1, with TRBD1 matching over 7 bases. Germline CDR1 reads SGHTA; CDR2 reads FQGNSA. Unmatched junction bases numbered 3, after V lost 6 bases and J lost 1 base. This CDR3 is 14 amino acids long. CDR3 protein: CASSSDRSYNEQFF. CDR3 nucleotides: TGTGCCAGCAGTTCGGACAGGTCCTACAATGAGCAGTTCTTC.

The chain carries TRBV5-1 and TRBJ2-7; the match to TRBD1 covers 9 bases. The length of the CDR3 is 16 residues. Per the germline V gene, CDR1 is SGHRS and CDR2 is YFSETQ. V trimming: 1 base; J trimming: 6 bases; junction bases outside the gene matches: 11. CDR3 nucleotides: TGCGCCAGCAGCTTGACCCCGGGACAGGGATTCGGCGAGCAGTACTTC. Translating it yields CASSLTPGQGFGEQYF.

This chain links TRBV5-4 with TRBJ1-2; D unclear. Trimming cost V 1 base and J 8 bases, with 9 bases left between them. Germline-derived CDR1 and CDR2 are SGHNT and YYREEE (reference sequence). The CDR3 length is 12 residues. The CDR3 coding sequence is TGTGCCAGCAGCTTGTACGGCGGGGGCTACACCTTC. As protein: CASSLYGGGYTF.

The V call is TRBV4-3, the J call TRBJ2-1; TRBD1 might be the D (6 bases). This CDR3 region has 15 residues. V lost 0 bases and J lost 3, with 9 bases in between. Germline loops: CDR1 LGHNA, CDR2 YSLEER. The CDR3 sequence is CASSQEQGFYNEQFF. In DNA form, the CDR3 reads TGCGCCAGCAGCCAAGAACAGGGTTTCTACAATGAGCAGTTCTTC.

The chain has TRBV25-1 and TRBJ2-2, with D maybe TRBD2 (6 bases). The CDR3 covers 16 residues. From germline, CDR1 is MGHDK and CDR2 SYGVNS. Trimming removed 5 bases at V and 3 bases at J, with 16 bases between. CDR3: CASSQSGGPDTGELFF. The CDR3 region has the DNA TGTGCCAGCAGTCAGTCCGGAGGGCCGGACACCGGGGAGCTGTTTTTT.

This clone was observed once. The genes are TRBV27 and TRBJ2-3; possibly TRBD1 for D (6 bases). CDR3 length: 14 amino acids. Trimming pared 4 bases from V and 4 bases from J, leaving 12 bases between. Germline V lookup: CDR1 MNHEY, CDR2 SMNVEV (reference sequence). CDR3 nucleotide sequence: TGTGCCAGCAGTTCTCCCAGGGGCCCAGATACGCAGTATTTT. The encoded protein is CASSSPRGPDTQYF.

This clone was seen once. The chain combines TRBV4-2 with TRBJ2-3, with TRBD2 matching 9 bases. The ends lost 0 bases at V and 0 bases at J; junction bases unmatched: 4. Germline V lookup: CDR1 LGHNA, CDR2 YNFKEQ. This CDR3 is built from 17 residues. CDR3 sequence reads: CASSQESLAGSTDTQYF. The DNA for the CDR3 is TGTGCCAGCAGCCAAGAATCCCTAGCGGGAAGCACAGATACGCAGTATTTT.

The chain employs TRBV6-5 and TRBJ2-5; TRBD2 might be the D (5 bases). The CDR3 runs 15 residues. The germline V and J ends were trimmed by 6 bases and 4 bases, with 18 bases remaining between them. CDR1 is MNHEY, CDR2 SVGAGI, per germline. CDR3 bases: TGTGCCAGCAGGATAACGGGGTCCCGGGGAGAGACCCAGTACTTC. Encoded protein: CASRITGSRGETQYF.

The chain carries TRBV27 and TRBJ2-3; D might be TRBD2 (6 bases). Germline V gives CDR1 MNHEY, CDR2 SMNVEV (reference sequence). This CDR3 spans 15 amino acids. Trimming shortened V by 3 bases and J by 0 bases, and 10 bases separated the two germline ends. CDR3 sequence reads: CASSFRRESTDTQYF. For the CDR3, the DNA is TGTGCCAGCAGTTTCCGCCGGGAGAGCACAGATACGCAGTATTTT.

The chain is built from TRBV6-1 and TRBJ2-7; no clear D. Germline V gene sequence: CDR1 MNHNS, CDR2 SASEGT. Trimming removed 3 bases from V and 6 bases from J, with 9 bases in between. The CDR3 is 12 residues long. CDR3 DNA: TGTGCCAGCAGTGACTACGGTAGCGAGCAGTACTTC. Its protein product is CASSDYGSEQYF.

The chain combines TRBV2 with TRBJ2-1, with 10 bases that match TRBD2. This CDR3 spans 15 amino acids. Trimming cost V 8 bases and J 2 bases; bases outside gene matches: 6. CDR1 is SNHLY and CDR2 is FYNNEI in the germline V gene. The CDR3 DNA sequence: TGTGCCAGCCCAGGGACTAGCGAGGCCTACAATGAGCAGTTCTTC. This translates into CASPGTSEAYNEQFF.

The chain is built from TRBV2 and TRBJ2-1; TRBD1 matches 9 bases. Germline-derived CDR1 and CDR2 are SNHLY and FYNNEI. J gave up 10 bases and V 5 bases, and 6 bases lay outside the gene matches. This CDR3 contains 13 residues. The CDR3 region is CASSIYRGLEQFF. CDR3 sequence (DNA): TGTGCCAGCAGTATATACAGGGGGCTGGAGCAGTTCTTC.

DNA of the CDR3: TGTGCCAGCAGCTTGGGCCCAAACACCATATATTTT. It translates to CASSLGPNTIYF. The chain has TRBV11-3 and TRBJ1-3; D is undetermined. The V end lost 3 bases, the J end lost 6 bases, and 6 bases lay between the germline ends. CDR3 size: 12 residues. Germline loops: CDR1 SGHNT, CDR2 YENEEA.

This clone was detected only a few times. The chain employs TRBV10-1 and TRBJ2-2; 9 nucleotides match TRBD2. This CDR3 is 14 amino acids long. Unmatched junction bases numbered 1, after V lost 5 bases and J lost 3 bases. Germline CDR1 is WNHNN and CDR2 is SYGVQD (reference sequence). CDR3 nucleotides: TGCGCCAGCAGTTTAGCGGGAGACACCGGGGAGCTGTTTTTT. This translates into CASSLAGDTGELFF.

The chain carries TRBV28 and TRBJ2-7, with 9 bases matching TRBD2. Germline-derived CDR1 and CDR2 are MDHEN and SYDVKM. The CDR3 runs to 15 residues. V was pared by 8 bases and J by 3 bases, with 11 bases of the junction left unmatched. The CDR3 region has the DNA TGTGCCAGCTTAGATCCGGCTAGCGGGAACTACGAGCAGTACTTC. It translates to CASLDPASGNYEQYF.

The chain links TRBV2 to TRBJ1-3, with 7 bases aligning to TRBD1. CDR3 length: 14 amino acids. In germline, CDR1 is SNHLY, CDR2 FYNNEI. After removal of 6 bases from V and 4 bases from J, the junction contained 6 bases not matched to a gene. CDR3: CASRRQGTGNTIYF. CDR3 nucleotides: TGTGCCAGCAGGCGACAGGGAACCGGAAACACCATATATTTT.

This clone was seen a few times. The chain links TRBV9 to TRBJ2-1; D might be TRBD1 (6 bases). V was shortened by 1 base and J by 0 bases, with 8 bases between the two germline ends. This CDR3 contains 15 residues. Germline values: CDR1 SGDLS, CDR2 YYNGEE. The CDR3 loop reads CASSVTGSSYNEQFF. In nucleotides, the CDR3 is TGTGCCAGCAGCGTAACAGGGAGCTCCTACAATGAGCAGTTCTTC.

The rearrangement links TRBV5-1 to TRBJ2-7; perhaps TRBD1 as D (5 bases). CDR1 and CDR2 from the germline V gene are SGHRS and YFSETQ. Between the trimmed V and J ends, which lost 3 bases and 3 bases, there was a span of 16 bases. The CDR3 contains 15 residues. CDR3: CASSSHQGTHYEQYF. As DNA, the CDR3 is TGCGCCAGCAGCTCACACCAGGGTACCCACTACGAGCAGTACTTC.